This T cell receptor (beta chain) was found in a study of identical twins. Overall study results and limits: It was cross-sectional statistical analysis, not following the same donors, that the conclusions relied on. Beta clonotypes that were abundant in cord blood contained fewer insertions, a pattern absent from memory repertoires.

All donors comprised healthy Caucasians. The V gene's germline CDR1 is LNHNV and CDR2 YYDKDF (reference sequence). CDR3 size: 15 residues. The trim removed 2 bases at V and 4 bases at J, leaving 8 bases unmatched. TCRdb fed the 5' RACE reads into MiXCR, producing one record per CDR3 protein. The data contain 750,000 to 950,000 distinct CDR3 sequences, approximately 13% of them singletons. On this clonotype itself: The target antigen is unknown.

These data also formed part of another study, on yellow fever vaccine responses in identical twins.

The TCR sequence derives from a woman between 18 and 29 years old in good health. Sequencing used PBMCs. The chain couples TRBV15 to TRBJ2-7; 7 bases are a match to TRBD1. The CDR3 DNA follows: TGTGCCACCAGCAGACCCGGGACAGCCCTTTACGAGCAGTACTTC. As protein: CATSRPGTALYEQYF.